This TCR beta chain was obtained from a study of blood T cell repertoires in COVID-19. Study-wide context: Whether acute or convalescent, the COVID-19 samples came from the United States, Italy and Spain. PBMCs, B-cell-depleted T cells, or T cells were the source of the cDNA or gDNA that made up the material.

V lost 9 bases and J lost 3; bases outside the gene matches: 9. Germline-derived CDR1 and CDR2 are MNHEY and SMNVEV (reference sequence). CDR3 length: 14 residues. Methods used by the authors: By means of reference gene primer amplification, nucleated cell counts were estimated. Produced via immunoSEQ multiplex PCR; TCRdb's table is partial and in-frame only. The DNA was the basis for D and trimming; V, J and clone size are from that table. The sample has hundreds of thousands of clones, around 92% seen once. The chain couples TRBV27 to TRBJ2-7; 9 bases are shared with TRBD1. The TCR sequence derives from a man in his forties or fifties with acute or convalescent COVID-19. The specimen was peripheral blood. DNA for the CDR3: TGTGCCAGTAAGCCCGGGACAGGGAGCTACGAGCAGTACTTC. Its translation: CASKPGTGSYEQYF.